Listed below are T cell receptor beta chains from one sample, sequenced in a study of Tregs in tolerant kidney transplant recipients. The assay was immunoSEQ multiplex PCR, and TCRdb's table has in-frame clones only and misses some. The data show roughly 120,000 clones, around 94% seen once. The sample was CD4+ T cells from blood. The receptor set was obtained from a human donor in good health. The CDR3 runs from the conserved cysteine through the conserved F or W. A D gene is named only where the DNA matches it firmly. Clone sizes are given selectively: once, few, many, or a class where the clone is expanded.

TRBV12-5	TRBJ1-1	NA	NA	TGTGCTAGTGGTTTGGTACACACTGAAGCTTTCTTT	CASGLVHTEAFF
TRBV5-1	TRBJ2-3	NA	NA	TGCGCCAGCAGCTTGGACCCTTTAACAGATACGCAGTATTTT	CASSLDPLTDTQYF
TRBV18	TRBJ2-2	NA	once	TGTGCCAGCTCACCCTACATTAACACCGGGGAGCTGTTTTTT	CASSPYINTGELFF
TRBV30	TRBJ1-4	NA	once	TGTGCCTGGAGTGAGGGGTTGGGGGCAGGGGAAAAACTGTTTTTT	CAWSEGLGAGEKLFF
TRBV5-1	TRBJ1-1	NA	NA	TGCGCCAGCAGCTTTTCAGGGGCTTCCACTGAAGCTTTCTTT	CASSFSGASTEAFF
TRBV6-5	TRBJ1-3	NA	once	TGTGCCAGCAGTTACCTCGGGGCCGGAAACACCATATATTTT	CASSYLGAGNTIYF
TRBV10-1	TRBJ2-1	NA	NA	TGCGCCAGCAGGGGGTATGAGCAGTTCTTC	CASRGYEQFF
TRBV7-8	TRBJ2-1	NA	NA	TGTGCCAGCAGCCGATTCGAGCTATTTAATGAGCAGTTCTTC	CASSRFELFNEQFF
TRBV11-2	TRBJ2-1	NA	NA	TGTGCCAGCAGCTTAGTCCCAGGGTACAATGAGCAGTTCTTC	CASSLVPGYNEQFF
TRBV18	TRBJ2-3	NA	NA	TGTGCCAGCTCACCAGCAGGGGACTCGGCTACGCAGTATTTT	CASSPAGDSATQYF
TRBV7-9	TRBJ1-1	NA	NA	TGTGCCAGCAGTTACTCAGGAACCCCTGGGGGTTTCGCGTTT	CASSYSGTPGGFAF
TRBV6-6	TRBJ2-3	TRBD1	NA	TGTGCCAGCAGAACCACAGGGGCCGCCACAGATACGCAGTATTTT	CASRTTGAATDTQYF
TRBV30	TRBJ2-7	TRBD1	NA	TGTGCCTGGAATCCAGGGGGCGGTTCCTACGAGCAGTACTTC	CAWNPGGGSYEQYF
TRBV19	TRBJ1-5	TRBD1	once	TGTGCCAGTAGTGGGACAGGGAGCAATCAGCCCCAGCATTTT	CASSGTGSNQPQHF
TRBV6-1	TRBJ1-1	NA	NA	TGTGCCAGCAGTGAACAGCTGAACACTGAAGCTTTCTTT	CASSEQLNTEAFF
TRBV7-8	TRBJ2-2	TRBD2	NA	TGTGCCAGCAGCTTAGAGACTAGCGGGGGGGAGCTGTTTTTT	CASSLETSGGELFF
TRBV10-1	TRBJ2-3	TRBD2	NA	TGCGCCAGCAGTGAGTCCGCGGGAGGCACAGATACGCAGTATTTT	CASSESAGGTDTQYF
TRBV7-9	TRBJ1-2	NA	NA	TGTGCCAGCAGCCCAGGGACGGGCTATGGCTACACCTTC	CASSPGTGYGYTF
TRBV15	TRBJ2-6	NA	NA	TGTGCCACCAGCAGTGCCCGATCTGGGGCCAACGTCCTGACTTTC	CATSSARSGANVLTF
TRBV27	TRBJ1-6	TRBD1	few	TGTGCCAGCAGCCGAGAGACCCGACAGGGATCACCCCTCCACTTT	CASSRETRQGSPLHF